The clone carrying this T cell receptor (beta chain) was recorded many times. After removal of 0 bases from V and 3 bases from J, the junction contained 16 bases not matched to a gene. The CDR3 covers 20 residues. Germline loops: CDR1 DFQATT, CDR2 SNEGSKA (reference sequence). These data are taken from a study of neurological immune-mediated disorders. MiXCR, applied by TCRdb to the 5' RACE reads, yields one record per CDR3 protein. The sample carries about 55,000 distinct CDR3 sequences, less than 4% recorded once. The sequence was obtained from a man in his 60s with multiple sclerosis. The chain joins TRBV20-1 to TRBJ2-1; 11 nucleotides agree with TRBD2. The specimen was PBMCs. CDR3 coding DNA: TGCAGTGCTAGAGATGAAGGAACTAGCGGGAGTTCAGTCTACTACAATGAGCAGTTCTTC. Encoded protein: CSARDEGTSGSSVYYNEQFF.